The present entry profiles one TCR beta chain with its context. The antigen is unknown. The CDR3 is 13 amino acids. Trimming cost V 2 bases and J 3 bases, with 6 bases left between them. Germline loops: CDR1 MGHRA, CDR2 YSYEKL. Only in-frame clones appear in the TCRdb table, and some are missing; sequencing was by immunoSEQ multiplex PCR. The sample records a few million clones, approximately 92% being singletons. This sample was included in a study of shared clonotypes between healthy human individuals. Study outcomes and limitations: It was anticipated that sequencing depth would influence how many clonotypes donors shared.

The sequence was collected from a man aged 18 to 35 in good health. The rearrangement uses TRBV4-1 and TRBJ2-3; D uncertain. The sequenced sample was naive CD4+ T cells sorted from blood. The subset is: CD45RA+ positively selected. DNA of the CDR3: TGCGCCAGCAGCCAACCACCAACAGATACGCAGTATTTT. Translation gives CASSQPPTDTQYF.